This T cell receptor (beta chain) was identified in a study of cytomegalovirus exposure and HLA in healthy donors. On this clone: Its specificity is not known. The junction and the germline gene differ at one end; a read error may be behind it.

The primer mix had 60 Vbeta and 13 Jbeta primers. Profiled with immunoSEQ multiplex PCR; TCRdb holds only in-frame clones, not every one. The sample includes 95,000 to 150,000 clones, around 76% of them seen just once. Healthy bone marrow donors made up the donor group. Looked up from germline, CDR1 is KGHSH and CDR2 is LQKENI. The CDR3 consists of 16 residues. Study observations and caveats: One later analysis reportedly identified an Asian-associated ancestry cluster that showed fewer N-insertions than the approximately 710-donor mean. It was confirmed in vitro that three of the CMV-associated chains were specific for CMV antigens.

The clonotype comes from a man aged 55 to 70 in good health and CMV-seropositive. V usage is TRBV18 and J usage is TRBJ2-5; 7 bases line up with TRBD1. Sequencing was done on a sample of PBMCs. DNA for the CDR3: TGTGCCAGCTCATCACCGGACAGGCCCCGAGAGGAGACCCAGTACTTC. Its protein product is CASSSPDRPREETQYF.